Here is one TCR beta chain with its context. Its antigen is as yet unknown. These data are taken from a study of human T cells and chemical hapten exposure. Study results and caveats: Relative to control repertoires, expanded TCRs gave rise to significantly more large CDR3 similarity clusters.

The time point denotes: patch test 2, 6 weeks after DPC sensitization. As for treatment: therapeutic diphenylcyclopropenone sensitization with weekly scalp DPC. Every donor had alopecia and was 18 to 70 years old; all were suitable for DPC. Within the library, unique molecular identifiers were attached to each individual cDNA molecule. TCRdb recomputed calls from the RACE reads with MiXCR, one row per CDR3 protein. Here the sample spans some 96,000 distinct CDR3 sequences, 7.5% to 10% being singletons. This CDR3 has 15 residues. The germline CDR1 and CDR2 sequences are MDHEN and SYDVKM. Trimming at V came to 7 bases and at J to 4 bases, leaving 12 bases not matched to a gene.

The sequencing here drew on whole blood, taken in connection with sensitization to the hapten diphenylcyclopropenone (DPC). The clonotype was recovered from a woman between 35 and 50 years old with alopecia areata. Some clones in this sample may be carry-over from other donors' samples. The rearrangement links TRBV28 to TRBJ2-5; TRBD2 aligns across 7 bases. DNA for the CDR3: TGTGCCAGCAATGTTTGGGGGGGAGTCAGAGAGACCCAGTACTTC. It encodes CASNVWGGVRETQYF.